A single sample is the source of the 2 T cell receptor beta chains below, sequenced in a study of PD-1 blockade in classical Hodgkin lymphoma. Documented time point: cycle 4 day 1 (C4D1), after around six weeks of nivolumab. Exposure to brentuximab vedotin varied, and each patient had relapsed following autologous stem cell transplantation. Produced via immunoSEQ multiplex PCR; TCRdb's table is partial and in-frame only. The data show tens of thousands of clones, approximately 90% seen once. The source material was peripheral blood mononuclear cells (PBMCs), sampled before the fourth cycle of nivolumab. Every receptor here comes from a human donor with classical Hodgkin lymphoma.

The chain has TRBV2 and TRBJ1-5; D ambiguous. The CDR3 loop spans 16 amino acids. V was cut by 1 base and J by 0 bases, with 10 bases left in between. Germline V gene data show CDR1 as SNHLY and CDR2 as FYNNEI. In DNA form, the CDR3 reads TGTGCCAGCAGTGAAGACAGAACAAATAGCAATCAGCCCCAGCATTTT. Its translation: CASSEDRTNSNQPQHF.

V gene TRBV28 combines with J gene TRBJ2-1, with 8 bases matching TRBD1. The ends lost 5 bases at V and 10 bases at J; junction bases unmatched: 7. The CDR3 has 13 residues. Germline lookup yields CDR1 MDHEN and CDR2 SYDVKM. CDR3 in DNA: TGTGCCAGCAGTCGGACAGGGCAACGGGAGCAGTTCTTC. Its protein is CASSRTGQREQFF. The full variable domain, with the rest looked up from reference TRBV28 and TRBJ2-1, is DVKVTQSSRYLVKRTGEKVFLECVQDMDHENMFWYRQDPGLGLRLIYFSYDVKMKEKGDIPEGYSVSREKKERFSLILESASTNQTSMYLCASSRTGQREQFFGPGTRLTVL.